This record looks at one T cell receptor (beta chain) sequence and its context. The data originate from a study of blood T cell repertoires in COVID-19. The table came from immunoSEQ multiplex PCR; TCRdb's copy has only in-frame clones and leaves some out. Of about 260,000 clones listed, 88% were seen once; the top ten hold approximately 4.3%. This CDR3 has 11 amino acids. This sequence originates from a man between 60 and 75 years old who had recovered from COVID-19. The chain combines TRBV12-1 with TRBJ2-5; the table assigns TRBD2, which was not confirmed against the DNA. TRBV12-1 is designated a pseudogene. Material for sequencing was peripheral blood. The CDR3 protein is CASSSKETQYF. The CDR3 DNA is TGTGCCAGCAGCTCTAAAGAGACCCAGTACTTC.